These 23 T cell receptor beta chains originate from one sample sequenced in a study of T cell responses to AZD1222 COVID-19 vaccine. Assay used: immunoSEQ multiplex PCR; TCRdb lists only in-frame clones, some missing. The data show some 84,000 clones, 88% seen once. The sequenced sample was peripheral blood, obtained on day 0 of AZD1222 vaccination. All receptors derive from an adult in good health.

The CDR3: CASSRGTGGVSYQPQHF. The CDR3 region has the DNA TGTGCCAGCAGCCGCGGGACAGGGGGCGTAAGTTATCAGCCCCAGCATTTT. V is TRBV5-5 and J is TRBJ1-5; 12 bases align to TRBD1. Germline V gene lookup returns CDR1 SGHKS and CDR2 YYEKEE (reference sequence). V lost 4 bases and J lost 5; bases outside the gene matches: 10. The CDR3 runs 17 residues.

This clone has more than one count but fewer than ten. In DNA form, the CDR3 reads TGTGCCAGCAACCTTGGGGGACTAGCGGGAGAAGTGACCACAGATACGCAGTATTTT. This translates into CASNLGGLAGEVTTDTQYF. The chain carries TRBV13 and TRBJ2-3; 14 bases map to TRBD2. The V gene end was trimmed by 7 bases and the J gene end by 2 bases; junction bases not matched to a gene: 14. Looked up from germline, CDR1 is PRHDT and CDR2 is FYEKMQ (reference sequence). The CDR3 covers 19 residues.

This sequence joins TRBV5-1 and TRBJ2-3; D not resolved. Per germline, CDR1 SGHRS and CDR2 YFSETQ. This CDR3 is built from 14 residues. V was pared by 4 bases and J by 4 bases, with 13 bases between. CDR3 residues: CASSPDRVPDTQYF. DNA of the CDR3: TGCGCCAGCAGCCCGGACCGGGTCCCAGATACGCAGTATTTT.

V gene TRBV28 combines with J gene TRBJ2-2; 7 nucleotides align to TRBD2. The ends lost 8 bases at V and 7 bases at J; junction bases unmatched: 10. Germline CDR1 reads MDHEN; CDR2 reads SYDVKM. CDR3 length: 14 residues. CDR3 bases: TGTGCCAGCGGGAAGGGCGGGAGACACGGGGAGCTGTTTTTT. Translated: CASGKGGRHGELFF. The whole variable domain, remainder taken from reference TRBV28 and TRBJ2-2, is DVKVTQSSRYLVKRTGEKVFLECVQDMDHENMFWYRQDPGLGLRLIYFSYDVKMKEKGDIPEGYSVSREKKERFSLILESASTNQTSMYLCASGKGGRHGELFFGEGSRLTVL.

The chain links TRBV5-1 to TRBJ2-3; 13 bases are a match to TRBD2. Germline CDR1 is SGHRS and CDR2 is YFSETQ. This CDR3 has 17 residues. V trimming: 4 bases; J trimming: 0 bases; junction bases outside the gene matches: 5. CDR3 sequence reads: CASSTGLAGSSTDTQYF. The DNA of the CDR3 is TGCGCCAGCAGCACGGGACTAGCGGGATCTAGCACAGATACGCAGTATTTT.

The chain combines TRBV27 with TRBJ2-1, with 15 bases identical to TRBD2. The V segment lost 6 bases and the J segment 8 bases; nucleotides outside the gene matches: 17. The V gene's germline CDR1 is MNHEY and CDR2 SMNVEV (reference sequence). This CDR3 spans 19 amino acids. The CDR3 nucleotides read TGTGCCAGCAGCCCGCGGAGGACTAGCGGGAGGGCTATCGTCTATGAGCAGTTCTTC. It encodes CASSPRRTSGRAIVYEQFF.

Note on this clone: Other DNA sequences in this specimen translate into the identical CDR3. The V and J genes are TRBV5-1 and TRBJ1-1; a possible D gene is TRBD1 (6 bases). CDR3 size: 14 residues. Trimming stripped 3 bases from V and 1 base from J, with 10 bases between. CDR1 and CDR2 from the germline V gene are SGHRS and YFSETQ. CDR3 sequence reads: CASSSTGWNTEAFF. The DNA for the CDR3 is TGCGCCAGCAGCTCAACAGGGTGGAACACTGAAGCTTTCTTT.

The V gene is TRBV19, the J gene TRBJ2-1, with a possible D match to TRBD2 (6 bases). Trimming took 1 base from V and 0 from J, leaving 13 bases between them. The CDR3 length is 17 residues. Germline values: CDR1 LNHDA, CDR2 SQIVND (reference sequence). The CDR3 coding sequence is TGTGCCAGTAGTATAGGGCTAGCGTTAAGCTCCTACAATGAGCAGTTCTTC. Its protein is CASSIGLALSSYNEQFF.

V is TRBV3-1 (or the pseudogene TRBV3-2) and J is TRBJ2-2, with TRBD1 matching over 8 bases. The trim removed 1 base at V and 7 bases at J, leaving 2 bases unmatched. Germline CDR1 and CDR2: LGHDT and YNNKEL (reference sequence). The CDR3 spans 14 residues. The CDR3 DNA reads as TGTGCCAGCAGCCAAGGACAGGGGTTCGGGGAGCTGTTTTTT. Translation: CASSQGQGFGELFF.

In its sample, this clone was seen many times. The chain combines TRBV6-5 with TRBJ2-5; 7 bases are a match to TRBD1. CDR3 length: 13 residues. Trimming took 4 bases from V and 5 from J; bases not matched to a gene: 4. Per the germline V gene, CDR1 is MNHEY and CDR2 is SVGAGI. CDR3 amino acids: CASSSYRGETQYF. CDR3 bases: TGTGCCAGCAGTTCTTACAGGGGCGAGACCCAGTACTTC.

V gene TRBV25-1 combines with J gene TRBJ2-7; 13 bases line up with TRBD2. CDR3 length equals 15 residues. Per germline, CDR1 MGHDK and CDR2 SYGVNS. J lost 2 bases, V lost 4 bases, and 2 bases had no gene match. CDR3 in DNA: TGTGCCAGCAGTGTAGGGACTAGCGGGGCCTACGAGCAGTACTTC. Its translation: CASSVGTSGAYEQYF.

This rearrangement joins TRBV30 to TRBJ2-4, with D unclear. V lost 2 bases and J 0 bases, leaving 14 bases between the germline ends. Germline-derived CDR1 and CDR2 are GTSNPN and SVGIG (reference sequence). The CDR3 has 16 amino acids. The CDR3 region is CAWSRELSVAKNIQYF. CDR3 nucleotide sequence: TGTGCCTGGAGTAGAGAGTTGTCTGTAGCCAAAAACATTCAGTACTTC. Drawing the rest from reference TRBV30 and TRBJ2-4, the complete variable domain is SQTIHQWPATLVQPVGSPLSLECTVEGTSNPNLYWYRQAAGRGLQLLFYSVGIGQISSEVPQNLSASRPQDRQFILSSKKLLLSDSGFYLCAWSRELSVAKNIQYFGAGTRLSVL.

The chain joins TRBV5-4 to TRBJ1-1; D is ambiguous. The length of the CDR3 is 14 residues. Germline V CDR1 and CDR2: SGHNT, YYREEE (reference sequence). Trimming pared 1 base from V and 2 bases from J, leaving 9 bases between. This CDR3 reads CASSLNPENTEAFF. Here the CDR3 DNA reads TGTGCCAGCAGCTTGAATCCAGAAAACACTGAAGCTTTCTTT.

The V call is TRBV25-1, the J call TRBJ2-1; 11 bases map to TRBD2. Germline V lookup: CDR1 MGHDK, CDR2 SYGVNS. The CDR3 extends over 17 amino acids. Trimming took 1 base from V and 7 from J; bases not matched to a gene: 9. This CDR3 reads CASSEFGSGRARNEQFF. The CDR3 region has the DNA TGTGCCAGCAGTGAATTTGGTAGCGGGAGGGCCAGGAATGAGCAGTTCTTC.

V and J are TRBV3-1 (or the pseudogene TRBV3-2) and TRBJ1-4, with 9 bases identical to TRBD1. Germline CDR1 and CDR2: LGHDT and YNNKEL (reference sequence). V was pared by 1 base and J by 8 bases, with 8 bases of the junction left unmatched. This CDR3 is built from 16 residues. The CDR3 region has the DNA TGTGCCAGCAGCCAAGTAACAGGGGGCGCCCAGGAAAAACTGTTTTTT. It translates to CASSQVTGGAQEKLFF.

This chain's CDR3 is CASSVRPSGSFSEQFF. The CDR3 coding sequence is TGTGCCAGCAGCGTGCGGCCTAGCGGGAGTTTCTCTGAGCAGTTCTTC. V usage is TRBV9 and J usage is TRBJ2-1; 10 bases align to TRBD2. Germline values: CDR1 SGDLS, CDR2 YYNGEE. The length of the CDR3 is 16 residues. With 2 bases clipped from V and 9 bases from J, the junction kept 11 bases outside the gene matches.

The CDR3 DNA is TGTGCCAGCAGCGTAGAACCGACTGGTAATTCACCCCTCCACTTT. It translates to CASSVEPTGNSPLHF. The genes are TRBV9 and TRBJ1-6; D not resolved. This CDR3 comprises 15 residues. Germline V gene sequence: CDR1 SGDLS, CDR2 YYNGEE. V was cut by 0 bases and J by 6 bases, with 10 bases left in between. Combining the CDR3 with reference TRBV9 and TRBJ1-6 gives the whole variable domain DSGVTQTPKHLITATGQRVTLRCSPRSGDLSVYWYQQSLDQGLQFLIQYYNGEERAKGNILERFSAQQFPDLHSELNLSSLELGDSALYFCASSVEPTGNSPLHFGNGTRLTVT.

The rearrangement links TRBV30 to TRBJ1-4; D remains unclear. Germline CDR1 GTSNPN, CDR2 SVGIG (reference sequence). Trimming removed 2 bases at V and 8 bases at J, with 9 bases between. This CDR3 spans 12 amino acids. The CDR3 DNA is TGTGCCTGGAGTACTCGACCAGAAAAACTGTTTTTT. This gives the protein CAWSTRPEKLFF. The full variable domain, in which reference TRBV30 and TRBJ1-4 provide the parts outside the CDR3, is SQTIHQWPATLVQPVGSPLSLECTVEGTSNPNLYWYRQAAGRGLQLLFYSVGIGQISSEVPQNLSASRPQDRQFILSSKKLLLSDSGFYLCAWSTRPEKLFFGSGTQLSVL.

The J gene is TRBJ1-6, the V gene TRBV5-8; 8 bases are a match to TRBD1. The CDR3 totals 16 residues. Losses at the gene ends were 5 bases for V and 8 bases for J; bases not matched to a gene: 12. The V gene's germline CDR1 is SGHTS and CDR2 YDEGEE. The chain's CDR3 is CASRPRFRGQYSPLHF. CDR3 nucleotide sequence: TGTGCCAGCAGGCCCAGGTTCAGGGGGCAATATTCACCCCTCCACTTT.

The chain links TRBV7-9 to TRBJ1-2; no definite D call. From germline, CDR1 is SEHNR and CDR2 FQNEAQ (reference sequence). V was clipped by 5 bases and J by 3 bases, with 10 bases between them. The CDR3 extends over 13 amino acids. The CDR3 reads CASSPSAHYGYTF. CDR3 nucleotide sequence: TGTGCCAGCAGCCCCTCGGCCCACTATGGCTACACCTTC.

This clone was counted once. The chain couples TRBV27 to TRBJ1-1, with D maybe TRBD1 (5 bases). This CDR3 contains 12 residues. Germline CDR1 reads MNHEY; CDR2 reads SMNVEV (reference sequence). V dropped 7 bases and J dropped 8 bases, with 14 bases sitting between them. This CDR3 reads CASTQRGQEAFF. Here the CDR3 DNA reads TGTGCCAGCACCCAAAGGGGCCAAGAAGCTTTCTTT.

The gene calls are TRBV10-3 and TRBJ2-1; 10 bases match TRBD1. The germline CDR1 and CDR2 sequences are ENHRY and SYGVKD. CDR3 length: 14 residues. Trimming removed 6 bases from V and 7 bases from J; junction bases left unmatched: 6. As DNA, the CDR3 is TGTGCCATCAGGGAGGGACAGGGGATTAATGAGCAGTTCTTC. Encoded protein: CAIREGQGINEQFF.

The J gene is TRBJ1-2, the V gene TRBV19; 10 bases line up with TRBD1. Germline CDR1 and CDR2: LNHDA and SQIVND (reference sequence). Trimming at V came to 8 bases and at J to 4 bases, leaving 16 bases not matched to a gene. This CDR3 is 17 amino acids long. In nucleotides, the CDR3 is TGTGCCAGTGGTCCAGGGGGACAGGGGCGTTCTGGCTATGGCTACACCTTC. Translation: CASGPGGQGRSGYGYTF.